The clone carrying this TCR beta chain was counted many times. Its target is unknown. This sample was taken from a study of T-cell memory formation after mild COVID-19. Study-wide background: Clustering of TCRs was largely donor specific. Study observations and caveats: Within pre-infection memory, some responding clones were found, suggesting cross-reactive memory joined. Mainly in CM and EM were contracting CD4+ clones; CD8+ were in EMRA.

CDR3 length equals 16 residues. Germline CDR1 reads PRHDT; CDR2 reads FYEKMQ (reference sequence). With V trimmed by 5 bases and J by 5 bases, 7 bases remained unmatched. UMIs and sample barcodes were carried by the TCR alpha and TCR beta cDNA libraries that 5'RACE produced using constant-segment primers. TCRdb redid the calling of the 5' RACE reads with MiXCR, one entry per CDR3 protein. The repertoire holds 350,000 to 400,000 distinct CDR3 sequences, with around a fifth as singletons. Material: PBMCs or a T cell subset sorted from them (not recorded which). The clonotype comes from an adult woman who had mild COVID-19 (a few samples of this study predate the infection). Cell type and time point are not known. The chain employs TRBV13 and TRBJ2-3; 13 positions match TRBD2. CDR3 residues: CASSLGLAGEKDTQYF. As DNA, the CDR3 is TGTGCCAGCAGCCTCGGACTAGCGGGGGAAAAAGATACGCAGTATTTT.